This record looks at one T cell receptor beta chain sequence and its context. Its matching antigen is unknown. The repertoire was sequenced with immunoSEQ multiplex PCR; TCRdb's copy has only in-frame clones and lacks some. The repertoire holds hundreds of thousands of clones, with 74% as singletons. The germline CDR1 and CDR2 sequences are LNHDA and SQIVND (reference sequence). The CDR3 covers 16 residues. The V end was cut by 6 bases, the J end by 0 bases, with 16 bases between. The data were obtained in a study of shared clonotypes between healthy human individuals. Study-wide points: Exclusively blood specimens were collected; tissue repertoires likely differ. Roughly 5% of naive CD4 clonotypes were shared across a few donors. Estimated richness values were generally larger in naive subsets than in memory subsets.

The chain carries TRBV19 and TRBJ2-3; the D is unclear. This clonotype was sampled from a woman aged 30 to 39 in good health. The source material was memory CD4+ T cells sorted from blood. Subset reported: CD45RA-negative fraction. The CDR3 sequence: CASRVGREASTDTQYF. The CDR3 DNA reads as TGTGCCAGTAGGGTGGGTCGCGAAGCTAGCACAGATACGCAGTATTTT.